Shown below are 20 T cell receptor beta chains from a single sample sequenced in a study of beta chain features in type 1 diabetes. Study conclusions and caveats: Significant though moderate, a shortening of TCRB CDR3s appeared in all four CD4+ subsets of Type 1 diabetes patients.

Every isolated RNA sample was fully reverse transcribed, so sequencing captured expressed TCRB transcripts. Method: immunoSEQ multiplex PCR; TCRdb's copy keeps in-frame clones and lacks some. The data contain over 120,000 clones, around an eighth of them singletons. These TCRs' antigens remain unknown. Sequences were obtained from central memory CD4+ T cells from blood. Receptors originate from a man aged 18 to 29 with type 1 diabetes.

This clone was observed a handful of times. CDR3 in amino acids: CASSSPTREQYF. DNA of the CDR3: TGTGCCAGCAGCTCTCCGACCCGCGAGCAGTACTTC. V gene TRBV7-2 combines with J gene TRBJ2-7; D unresolved. Germline CDR1 is SGHTA and CDR2 is FQGNSA. V was pared by 4 bases and J by 6 bases, with 10 bases between. There are 12 residues in the CDR3.

As to this clone: Other DNA sequences in this sample translate to the same CDR3. The J gene is TRBJ2-6, the V gene TRBV27; 8 bases match TRBD1. Germline loops: CDR1 MNHEY, CDR2 SMNVEV (reference sequence). Trimming cost V 3 bases and J 4 bases; bases outside gene matches: 2. The CDR3 is 15 residues long. This chain's CDR3 is CASSLTGVGANVLTF. The DNA for the CDR3 is TGTGCCAGCAGTTTGACAGGGGTCGGGGCCAACGTCCTGACTTTC.

In this sample, this clone turned up once. The chain uses TRBV30 and TRBJ1-5; 9 bases are shared with TRBD1. With 1 base clipped from V and 3 bases from J, the junction kept 7 bases outside the gene matches. Looked up from germline, CDR1 is GTSNPN and CDR2 is SVGIG (reference sequence). CDR3 length equals 16 residues. For the CDR3, the DNA is TGTGCCTGGAGTGCCCAAGGACAGGGGCACAATCAGCCCCAGCATTTT. As protein: CAWSAQGQGHNQPQHF.

V is TRBV2 and J is TRBJ2-5, with D hard to call. Matching the DNA end better, TRBJ2-7 makes the J call doubtful. Germline V CDR1 and CDR2: SNHLY, FYNNEI. This CDR3 has 14 amino acids. CDR3 nucleotides: TGTGCCAGCAGTGACGGAATCTACCTCGCCGAGCAGTACTTC. This sequence encodes CASSDGIYLAEQYF.

This clone was recorded a few times. This chain joins TRBV19 and TRBJ2-6, with D possibly TRBD1 on 6 matching bases. In germline, CDR1 is LNHDA, CDR2 SQIVND (reference sequence). V shed 4 bases and J shed 12 bases, with 19 bases lying between them. The CDR3 has 15 amino acids. The CDR3 is CASSNREGFVSVLTF. The CDR3 DNA is TGTGCCAGTAGTAACAGGGAAGGTTTTGTGAGCGTCCTGACTTTC.

This clone was seen only a few times. The chain joins TRBV18 to TRBJ2-2, with unresolved D. Germline V gene lookup returns CDR1 KGHSH and CDR2 LQKENI. The V and J ends lost 3 bases and 6 bases respectively, with 8 bases between them. The CDR3 loop spans 13 amino acids. CDR3 nucleotide sequence: TGTGCCAGCTCACCGGCGTCTGCCGGGGAGCTGTTTTTT. This sequence encodes CASSPASAGELFF. The full variable domain, completed using reference TRBV18 and TRBJ2-2, is NAGVMQNPRHLVRRRGQEARLRCSPMKGHSHVYWYRQLPEEGLKFMVYLQKENIIDESGMPKERFSAEFPKEGPSILRIQQVVRGDSAAYFCASSPASAGELFFGEGSRLTVL.

The chain links TRBV18 to TRBJ2-7; no firm D call. The germline V and J ends were trimmed by 4 bases and 3 bases, with 22 bases remaining between them. The CDR3 consists of 17 residues. Germline V gene data show CDR1 as KGHSH and CDR2 as LQKENI. As DNA, the CDR3 is TGTGCCAGCTCACACATCCAGGACCCTGGAATTGACTACGAGCAGTACTTC. It specifies CASSHIQDPGIDYEQYF.

The chain combines TRBV7-6 with TRBJ1-5, with 8 bases lining up with TRBD1. The CDR3 length is 15 residues. V was clipped by 1 base and J by 6 bases; unmatched bases: 5. Germline assignment: CDR1 SGHVS and CDR2 FNYEAQ. CDR3 nucleotide sequence: TGTGCCAGCAGCTTAGAAGACAGGGGAGGTCAGCCCCAGCATTTT. Translation gives CASSLEDRGGQPQHF.

The chain couples TRBV27 to TRBJ2-3; D not certain. Germline V CDR1 and CDR2: MNHEY, SMNVEV (reference sequence). This CDR3 has 15 amino acids. Trimming took 2 bases from V and 1 from J, leaving 10 bases between them. The CDR3, as DNA: TGTGCCAGCAGTTTAGTTGCTTCGGGCACAGATACGCAGTATTTT. Translation gives CASSLVASGTDTQYF.

This clone was counted a few times. V is TRBV7-6 and J is TRBJ1-6, with 7 bases lining up with TRBD1. Germline trimming cut 4 bases from V and 5 bases from J; bases unmatched to any gene: 5. This CDR3 has 15 residues. Germline CDR1 and CDR2: SGHVS and FNYEAQ. The CDR3 reads CASSSSGQNNSPLHF. The CDR3 coding sequence is TGTGCCAGCAGCTCCTCGGGACAGAATAATTCACCCCTCCACTTT.

CDR3 protein: CASSASMQETQYF. In DNA form, the CDR3 reads TGTGCCAGCAGCGCTTCCATGCAAGAGACCCAGTACTTC. This chain uses TRBV9 with TRBJ2-5; D is uncertain. The CDR3 runs to 13 residues. The V end lost 3 bases, the J end lost 2 bases, and 8 bases lay between the germline ends. Germline V gene sequence: CDR1 SGDLS, CDR2 YYNGEE.

The chain recombines TRBV6-1 with TRBJ2-7; D gene uncertain. This CDR3 region has 13 residues. V lost 6 bases, J lost 2 bases, and 11 bases lay in between. CDR1 and CDR2 from the germline V gene are MNHNS and SASEGT. The CDR3 reads CASRLTVPYEQYF. CDR3 DNA: TGTGCCAGCAGACTAACCGTTCCCTACGAGCAGTACTTC.

This clone showed up just a few times. CDR3 sequence reads: CASSLGPSAGENNEQFF. The CDR3 coding sequence is TGCGCCAGCAGCTTGGGTCCCTCAGCGGGGGAGAACAATGAGCAGTTCTTC. J is TRBJ2-1 and V is TRBV5-1; 8 positions match TRBD2. The CDR3 runs to 17 residues. Trimming took 0 bases from V and 5 from J; bases not matched to a gene: 10. Per the germline V gene, CDR1 is SGHRS and CDR2 is YFSETQ.

The genes are TRBV28 and TRBJ1-2; unclear D gene. The CDR3 runs 10 residues. Germline CDR1 reads MDHEN; CDR2 reads SYDVKM. V lost 4 bases and J lost 10, with 7 bases in between. CDR3 DNA: TGTGCCAGCAGTTCGTTATACTACACCTTC. It encodes CASSSLYYTF.

This clone was observed a few times. The chain is built from TRBV30 and TRBJ1-4; TRBD1 aligns across 7 bases. This CDR3 region has 14 residues. Germline loops: CDR1 GTSNPN, CDR2 SVGIG (reference sequence). Trimming cost V 4 bases and J 6 bases; bases outside gene matches: 8. The CDR3 loop is CAWNRQGGDEKLFF. The CDR3 DNA reads as TGTGCCTGGAATAGACAGGGAGGGGATGAAAAACTGTTTTTT.

This clone came up many times. The V call is TRBV7-9, the J call TRBJ1-2; D gene uncertain. Germline V lookup: CDR1 SEHNR, CDR2 FQNEAQ (reference sequence). Deletions cut 1 base from V and 0 bases from J, with 12 bases between. The CDR3 covers 16 residues. The CDR3, as DNA: TGTGCCAGCAGCTTAGAAGGCATTCGGGCTAACTATGGCTACACCTTC. As protein: CASSLEGIRANYGYTF.

The gene calls are TRBV2 and TRBJ2-5, with D unresolved. CDR1 is SNHLY, CDR2 FYNNEI, per germline. V was pared by 2 bases and J by 4 bases, with 17 bases between. The CDR3 runs to 16 residues. The CDR3 region is CASSESVPANLETQYF. The DNA for the CDR3 is TGTGCCAGCAGTGAAAGCGTGCCAGCCAACCTAGAGACCCAGTACTTC.

This clone has just a few counts. The V call is TRBV5-8, the J call TRBJ2-6; no reliable D call. The ends were cut back, 3 bases at V and 1 base at J, with 5 bases in the middle. The germline gives CDR1 SGHTS, CDR2 YDEGEE. This CDR3 comprises 14 residues. The CDR3 sequence: CASSSGSGANVLTF. In DNA form, the CDR3 reads TGTGCCAGCAGCTCCGGGTCTGGGGCCAACGTCCTGACTTTC.

In this sample, this clone turned up many times. This chain uses TRBV7-3 with TRBJ2-1, with D perhaps matching TRBD2 (5 bases). CDR1 is SGHTA, CDR2 FQGTGA, per germline. The ends were cut back, 0 bases at V and 4 bases at J, with 7 bases in the middle. The length of the CDR3 is 14 residues. The CDR3 here is CASSLTRGYNEQFF. As DNA, the CDR3 is TGTGCCAGCAGCTTAACACGGGGTTACAATGAGCAGTTCTTC.

The chain employs TRBV28 and TRBJ2-7; 9 bases are shared with TRBD1. Germline values: CDR1 MDHEN, CDR2 SYDVKM. After removal of 5 bases from V and 4 bases from J, the junction contained 9 bases not matched to a gene. The CDR3 consists of 15 residues. The CDR3, as DNA: TGTGCCAGCAGTCCTACCGGGACAGGGATTTACGAGCAGTACTTC. Amino acid sequence: CASSPTGTGIYEQYF. Complete variable domain (other parts from reference TRBV28 and TRBJ2-7): DVKVTQSSRYLVKRTGEKVFLECVQDMDHENMFWYRQDPGLGLRLIYFSYDVKMKEKGDIPEGYSVSREKKERFSLILESASTNQTSMYLCASSPTGTGIYEQYFGPGTRLTVT.